Each of the 2 T cell receptor beta chains below was sequenced from the same sample in a study of control samples from healthy donors and cancer patients. The data were produced by immunoSEQ multiplex PCR, yet TCRdb's version contains in-frame clones alone and is incomplete. The sample yields more than 35,000 clones, around 83% seen once. What was sequenced was PBMCs. The receptors were sampled from a woman between 55 and 75 years old with lung cancer.

This clone has a single count. J is TRBJ1-4 and V is TRBV9; TRBD1 is a possible D gene (5 bases). The CDR3 has 12 residues. The V end lost 1 base, the J end lost 8 bases, and 6 bases lay between the germline ends. The V gene's germline CDR1 is SGDLS and CDR2 YYNGEE. CDR3 coding DNA: TGTGCCAGCAGCGTAAGGGGAGAAAAACTGTTTTTT. Translation: CASSVRGEKLFF.

This chain uses TRBV10-3 with TRBJ2-7, with TRBD1 identical over 8 bases. The CDR3 totals 14 residues. With 0 bases clipped from V and 6 bases from J, the junction kept 4 bases outside the gene matches. CDR1 and CDR2 from the germline V gene are ENHRY and SYGVKD. CDR3 in DNA: TGTGCCATCAGTGAGTCCGGGACAGGCCTCGAGCAGTACTTC. Residues: CAISESGTGLEQYF.